This TCR beta chain was sequenced during a study of blood T cell repertoires in COVID-19. Study information: From the United States, Italy and Spain came samples of acute and convalescent COVID-19.

This CDR3 contains 17 residues. Germline-derived CDR1 and CDR2 are LNHDA and SQIVND (reference sequence). The germline V and J ends were trimmed by 0 bases and 3 bases, with 14 bases remaining between them. Produced via immunoSEQ multiplex PCR; TCRdb's table is partial and in-frame only. Of about 260,000 clones listed, around 86% are singletons. This chain connects TRBV19 to TRBJ2-2; TRBD2 is a possible D gene (5 bases). The source material was peripheral blood. This receptor was taken from a man aged 35 to 55 who had recovered from COVID-19. The CDR3 protein is CASSIDLSGFDTGELFF. Written as DNA, the CDR3 is TGTGCCAGTAGTATAGATCTATCGGGGTTTGACACCGGGGAGCTGTTTTTT.